This passage covers 17 T cell receptor beta chains from one sample sequenced in a study of T cell changes during pregnancy in multiple sclerosis. Profiling relied on immunoSEQ multiplex PCR, and the TCRdb table lists in-frame clones only, not all of them. The sample includes roughly 93,000 clones, roughly 90% of them seen just once. Source: peripheral blood, taken before pregnancy. These receptors all come from a female donor with multiple sclerosis, enrolled in a pregnancy study.

The V call is TRBV7-2, the J call TRBJ2-7; D gene unclear. The CDR3 sequence is 13 residues long. The germline V gene has CDR1 SGHTA and CDR2 FQGNSA. Trimming left V 4 bases short and J 1 base short, with 8 bases between. CDR3 sequence: CASSSGLSYEQYF. The DNA of the CDR3 is TGTGCCAGCAGCTCAGGCCTATCCTACGAGCAGTACTTC.

This chain connects TRBV9 to TRBJ1-4, with D tentatively TRBD1 (6 bases). The germline V gene encodes CDR1 SGDLS and CDR2 YYNGEE. This CDR3 spans 16 amino acids. Trimming left V 3 bases short and J 4 bases short, with 16 bases between. The CDR3 spells CASSGGPSVLNEKLFF. The CDR3 bases are TGTGCCAGCAGCGGGGGGCCTTCAGTCCTTAATGAAAAACTGTTTTTT. The full variable domain, its missing parts supplied by reference TRBV9 and TRBJ1-4, is DSGVTQTPKHLITATGQRVTLRCSPRSGDLSVYWYQQSLDQGLQFLIQYYNGEERAKGNILERFSAQQFPDLHSELNLSSLELGDSALYFCASSGGPSVLNEKLFFGSGTQLSVL.

The rearrangement uses TRBV28 and TRBJ2-2; 7 bases are a match to TRBD2. The CDR3 spans 15 residues. CDR1 and CDR2 (germline): MDHEN, SYDVKM. V shed 7 bases and J 1 base; nucleotides not matched to a gene: 6. CDR3 residues: CASKGGGRNTGELFF. The DNA of the CDR3 is TGTGCCAGCAAGGGTGGCGGGAGGAACACCGGGGAGCTGTTTTTT.

The V and J genes are TRBV11-2 and TRBJ2-7; 8 bases are a match to TRBD1. Germline V gene lookup returns CDR1 SGHAT and CDR2 FQNNGV. This CDR3 is 17 amino acids long. J gave up 0 bases and V 5 bases, and 12 bases lay outside the gene matches. The CDR3 region is CASSPRQGPNLSYEQYF. DNA for the CDR3: TGTGCCAGCAGCCCTCGACAGGGGCCTAACCTCTCCTACGAGCAGTACTTC.

The gene calls are TRBV7-2 and TRBJ2-7; maybe TRBD1 (5 bases). This CDR3 has 14 amino acids. The V end was cut by 5 bases, the J end by 1 base, with 12 bases between. Germline values: CDR1 SGHTA, CDR2 FQGNSA. CDR3 bases: TGTGCCAGCAGCCCCCAGGGAATATCCTACGAGCAGTACTTC. It translates to CASSPQGISYEQYF.

This CDR3 reads CASSLEFGSSYEQYF. The CDR3 DNA follows: TGTGCCAGCAGCTTAGAATTCGGGAGCTCCTACGAGCAGTACTTC. The gene calls are TRBV7-9 and TRBJ2-7, with D perhaps matching TRBD2 (6 bases). Trimming pared 1 base from V and 0 bases from J, leaving 10 bases between. The CDR3 has 15 amino acids. The germline CDR1 and CDR2 sequences are SEHNR and FQNEAQ (reference sequence).

This clone was found a few times. J is TRBJ1-2 and V is TRBV11-2; D is undetermined. The CDR3 contains 14 residues. V shed 0 bases and J shed 8 bases, with 13 bases lying between them. CDR1 and CDR2 (germline): SGHAT, FQNNGV. The CDR3 region is CASSLETTRGGYTF. CDR3 in DNA: TGTGCCAGCAGCTTAGAGACCACCCGAGGGGGCTACACCTTC.

The chain carries TRBV7-2 and TRBJ2-5; a possible D gene is TRBD2 (5 bases). V lost 1 base to trimming and J lost 4 bases, with 10 bases between them. CDR1 and CDR2 (germline): SGHTA, FQGNSA. This CDR3 has 14 amino acids. The CDR3 bases are TGTGCCAGCAGCTTAGTACGGGGAAGAGAGACCCAGTACTTC. As protein: CASSLVRGRETQYF. Together with reference TRBV7-2 and TRBJ2-5, the CDR3 gives the full variable domain: GAGVSQSPSNKVTEKGKDVELRCDPISGHTALYWYRQSLGQGLEFLIYFQGNSAPDKSGLPSDRFSAERTGGSVSTLTIQRTQQEDSAVYLCASSLVRGRETQYFGPGTRLLVL.

V usage is TRBV5-5 and J usage is TRBJ1-6, with D perhaps matching TRBD1 (6 bases). The CDR3 runs to 18 residues. Germline values: CDR1 SGHKS, CDR2 YYEKEE (reference sequence). V lost 0 bases and J 1 base, leaving 14 bases between the germline ends. The CDR3 protein is CASSLAMGAGSYNSPLHF. CDR3 DNA: TGTGCCAGCAGCTTGGCCATGGGGGCTGGATCCTATAATTCACCCCTCCACTTT.

This clone was seen more than once but under ten times. This CDR3 is CASSSRDSYNSPLHF. The CDR3 nucleotides are TGTGCCAGCAGTAGCCGGGACAGCTATAATTCACCCCTCCACTTT. The J gene is TRBJ1-6, the V gene TRBV27, with TRBD1 matching over 7 bases. The CDR3 covers 15 residues. In germline, CDR1 is MNHEY, CDR2 SMNVEV (reference sequence). The V and J ends lost 5 bases and 3 bases, in that order; junction bases with no gene match: 4.

This chain connects TRBV10-3 to TRBJ2-1, with 7 bases that match TRBD2. CDR3 length: 14 residues. Germline V gene lookup returns CDR1 ENHRY and CDR2 SYGVKD. The ends lost 7 bases at V and 0 bases at J; junction bases unmatched: 3. The CDR3 nucleotides are TGTGCCATCACCCGGGGGGACTCCTACAATGAGCAGTTCTTC. Translating it yields CAITRGDSYNEQFF.

The V gene is TRBV28, the J gene TRBJ1-1; D may be TRBD1 (5 bases). The CDR3 has 18 residues. Per the germline V gene, CDR1 is MDHEN and CDR2 is SYDVKM. The V end lost 6 bases, the J end lost 0 bases, and 23 bases lay between the germline ends. CDR3 DNA: TGTGCCAGCAGCTTTATCAGGCTTAGGGGACTTATGAACACTGAAGCTTTCTTT. Its translation is CASSFIRLRGLMNTEAFF.

The chain combines TRBV9 with TRBJ2-1; TRBD2 matches 10 bases. The CDR3 is 17 residues long. V was clipped by 0 bases and J by 9 bases; unmatched bases: 12. Germline V gene lookup returns CDR1 SGDLS and CDR2 YYNGEE. The CDR3 DNA reads as TGTGCCAGCAGCGTAGGGGGCTGGGAGTTAGCGGGGGGTGAGCAGTTCTTC. Encoded protein: CASSVGGWELAGGEQFF.

This clone was observed a single time. The rearrangement uses TRBV4-1 and TRBJ2-1, with D unresolved. CDR3 length: 17 residues. CDR1 and CDR2 (germline): MGHRA, YSYEKL. The V end was cut by 3 bases, the J end by 0 bases, with 15 bases between. In nucleotides, the CDR3 is TGCGCCAGCAGCCATGCTCCGACTGGGTCCTCCTACAATGAGCAGTTCTTC. It translates to CASSHAPTGSSYNEQFF.

This sequence joins TRBV10-2 and TRBJ1-5; 7 positions match TRBD1. The CDR3 has 13 residues. Germline V gene data show CDR1 as WSHSY and CDR2 as SAAADI. V shed 4 bases and J 6 bases; nucleotides not matched to a gene: 3. The CDR3 loop reads CASSGRGPQPQHF. The CDR3 bases are TGCGCCAGCAGTGGGAGGGGGCCTCAGCCCCAGCATTTT.

The chain employs TRBV7-8 and TRBJ2-6; unclear D gene. V was pared by 3 bases and J by 4 bases, with 13 bases between. Per germline, CDR1 SGHVS and CDR2 FQNEAQ. CDR3 length: 16 amino acids. For the CDR3, the DNA is TGTGCCAGCAGCTTTGGCCGATGGTCGGGGGCCAACGTCCTGACTTTC. The encoded protein is CASSFGRWSGANVLTF.

The chain carries TRBV14 and TRBJ2-1; TRBD2 might be the D (5 bases). Trimming left V 3 bases short and J 3 bases short, with 15 bases between. The germline CDR1 and CDR2 sequences are SGHDN and FVKESK. The CDR3 runs to 16 residues. CDR3 in DNA: TGTGCCAGCAGCCACCTGAGGGCCCAGAACTACAATGAGCAGTTCTTC. Protein: CASSHLRAQNYNEQFF.